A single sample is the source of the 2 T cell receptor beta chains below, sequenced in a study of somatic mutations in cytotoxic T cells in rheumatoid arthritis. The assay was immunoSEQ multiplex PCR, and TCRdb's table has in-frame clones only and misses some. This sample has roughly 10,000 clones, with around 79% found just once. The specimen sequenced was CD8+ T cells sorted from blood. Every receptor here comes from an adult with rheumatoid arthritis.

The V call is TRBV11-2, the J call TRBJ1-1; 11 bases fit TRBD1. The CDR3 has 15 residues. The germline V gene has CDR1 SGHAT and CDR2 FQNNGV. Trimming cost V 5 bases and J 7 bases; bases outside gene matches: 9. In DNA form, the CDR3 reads TGTGCCAGCAGCACCGGACAGGGGGCGAGAATTGAAGCTTTCTTT. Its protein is CASSTGQGARIEAFF.

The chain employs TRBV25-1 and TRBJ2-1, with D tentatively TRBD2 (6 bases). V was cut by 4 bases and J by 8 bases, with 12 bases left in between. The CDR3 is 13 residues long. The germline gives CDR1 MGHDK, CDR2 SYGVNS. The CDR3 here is CASSVQTSYEQFF. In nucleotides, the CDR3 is TGTGCCAGCAGTGTCCAGACTAGTTATGAGCAGTTCTTC. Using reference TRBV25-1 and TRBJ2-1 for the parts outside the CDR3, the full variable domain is EADIYQTPRYLVIGTGKKITLECSQTMGHDKMYWYQQDPGMELHLIHYSYGVNSTEKGDLSSESTVSRIRTEHFPLTLESARPSHTSQYLCASSVQTSYEQFFGPGTRLTVL.